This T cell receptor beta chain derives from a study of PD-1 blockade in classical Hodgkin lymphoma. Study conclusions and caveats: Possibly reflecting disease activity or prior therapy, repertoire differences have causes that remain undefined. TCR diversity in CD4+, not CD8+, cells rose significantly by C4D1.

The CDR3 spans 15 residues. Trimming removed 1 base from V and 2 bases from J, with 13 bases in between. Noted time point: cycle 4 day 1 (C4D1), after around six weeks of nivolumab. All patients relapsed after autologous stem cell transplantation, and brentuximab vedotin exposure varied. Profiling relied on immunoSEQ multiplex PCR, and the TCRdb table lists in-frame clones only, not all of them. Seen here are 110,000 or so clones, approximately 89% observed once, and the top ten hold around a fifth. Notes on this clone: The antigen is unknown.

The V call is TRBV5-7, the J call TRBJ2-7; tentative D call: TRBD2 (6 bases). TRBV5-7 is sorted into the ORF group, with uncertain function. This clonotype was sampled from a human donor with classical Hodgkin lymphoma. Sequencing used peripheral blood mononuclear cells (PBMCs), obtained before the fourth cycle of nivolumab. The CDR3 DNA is TGTGCCAGCAGCTTGTTGGTTCCGGGGGCCTACGAGCAGTACTTC. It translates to CASSLLVPGAYEQYF.